This T cell receptor beta chain is from a study of monozygotic twins with cystic fibrosis. Study-level results: Median Simpson clonality of approximately 0.0091 suggested naive T cells predominated. In 13 of 16 pairs, V gene usage was closest to the co-twin's.

This clone occurred once. Its specificity is unknown. The CDR3 is 15 residues long. V was trimmed by 1 base and J by 5 bases, leaving 14 bases between them. Germline values: CDR1 PRHDT, CDR2 FYEKMQ (reference sequence). Clones were read by immunoSEQ multiplex PCR, and TCRdb kept only the in-frame ones, dropping some. The profile covers about 20,000 clones, with 96% appearing a single time and about 0.6% taken by the ten largest. This chain connects TRBV13 to TRBJ1-2; weak D call: TRBD1 (5 bases). Material: blood. This TCR derives from a girl aged 2 to 9 with cystic fibrosis. CDR3 region: CASSLAQGLQYGYTF. CDR3 bases: TGTGCCAGCAGCTTAGCGCAGGGTCTTCAGTATGGCTACACCTTC.